This note documents a single T cell receptor (beta chain) sequence. Measured with immunoSEQ multiplex PCR; TCRdb has only the in-frame clones, and not every one. This repertoire shows about 75,000 clones, about nine tenths found once; its top ten account for more than 0.35%. These data belong to a study of technical replicates of blood from several donors. The sequencing input was T cells isolated from PBMCs. The sequence was obtained from a human donor in good health. Some clones in this sample may be carry-over from other donors' samples.

CDR3 region: CASQDRGNLHF. CDR3 coding DNA: TGTGCCAGCCAGGACAGGGGAAATCTCCACTTT. This sequence joins TRBV19 and TRBJ1-6; 9 nucleotides agree with TRBD1. Germline assignment: CDR1 LNHDA and CDR2 SQIVND (reference sequence). This CDR3 comprises 11 residues. Losses at the gene ends were 9 bases for V and 16 bases for J; bases not matched to a gene: 7.